This T cell receptor (beta chain) was sequenced in a study of shared clonotypes between healthy human individuals (dated by TCRdb to the early 2020s). Study-wide context: The cohort included a few men and two women between 18 and 49 years of age. To estimate repertoire size and how much clonotypes are shared between individuals, the study performed deep sequencing of blood TCR repertoires from a few healthy adults. For each donor, CD4 naive and CD4 memory were each given three plates, CD8 naive was given two plates, and CD8 memory was given one plate. Between about 0.94 and 8.9 billion PBMCs per donor were obtained by leukapheresis. Different laboratories and diverse techniques were used to prepare libraries and sequence TCR repertoires, to increase sequencing depth and limit assay-specific biases.

Using the deep immunoSEQ assay, TCR CDR3 regions were amplified from genomic DNA by multiplex PCR. Genomic DNA extracted from each cell subset was distributed evenly over all wells of several immunoSEQ 96-well plates, and each plate served as one replicate. For sorted subsets, each replicate PCR was loaded with around 200 ng genomic DNA, equivalent to about 30,000 T cell genomes. The purified libraries were quantified using a Qubit 3.0 fluorometer, sized with a Bioanalyzer 2100, and then quantified again using the KAPA Library Quantification kit. Every immunoSEQ 96-well plate was sequenced on a separate single-read 150-cycle Illumina NextSeq 550 flow cell. As for how the authors treated the data: The immunoSEQ output contained only junctional sequences without quality scores, so filtering could not match that applied to full-length reads. Sequences were annotated with PyIR, a Python wrapper for IgBLAST v1.9, using IMGT germline references to assign V/J genes and CDR3. Any read was removed if the V/J assignment was weak (E-value above 1e-6), the CDR3 was missing, or the read contained stop codons, out-of-frame junctions, or ambiguous translated residues. A V3J clonotype was defined by an identical inferred V gene, J gene, and CDR3 amino acid sequence. Percentage overlap between repertoires was calculated by dividing the number of shared unique clonotypes by the size of the smaller repertoire. RTK rarefaction, the Chao1 estimator, and Recon v2.1 estimates of unobserved clonotypes were used to assess repertoire richness. Generation probabilities were computed with OLGA for all TCRbeta clonotypes obtained by the gDNA method from several donors. Here the immuneACCESS table is served through TCRdb, limited to in-frame sequences with V and J called. Missing clones are a known gap in these copies; in checked studies unresolved V genes cover under half, and the rest lacks a known reason. The V and J calls and the clone size are those of that table, but D and trimming were determined from the DNA. The sample table lists approximately 2.5 million clones, around nine tenths of them with a count of one. The ten largest account for around 0.15% of the sample.

From V the trimming removes 3 bases and from J it removes 1 base, while the gene matches leave 6 bases of the junction unaccounted for. Via the germline V gene, CDR1 is SGHAT and CDR2 FQNNGV. From the cysteine through the phenylalanine, the CDR3 covers 19 amino acids. Only the CDR3 part of the read is kept: 57 bases, read in frame from the first base. As to this clone: What antigen it recognizes has not been identified. Per-nucleotide qualities are absent, and no much larger clonotype sits a single base away.

Healthy HIV-negative adults with no recently reported acute infections or vaccinations were included as donors. All donors were Caucasian adults living in Nashville, Tennessee, USA. CD4+ T cells were enriched by magnetic negative selection; naive cells were then positively selected on CD45RA, and the negative fraction formed the memory subset. After blood collection by leukapheresis, PBMCs were isolated using Ficoll-Histopaque density gradient centrifugation and then cryopreserved in the vapor phase of liquid nitrogen. Purity and quantity of every magnetically sorted T cell population were checked by analytical flow cytometry. From each sorted fraction, genomic DNA was isolated and quantified by UV absorbance on a Nanodrop 2000c. On the study overall, not on this receptor specifically: Even with the large sequencing depth, rarefaction of the sorted-subset datasets indicated that sequencing was incomplete. Because the study included a small number of donors, the genetic and exposure-history diversity represented was limited. When a few donors were compared, the shared fraction of clonotypes was around 4.6% for naive CD4, over 3% for naive CD8, 2% to 2.5% for memory CD4, and 0.4% for memory CD8. Naive subsets generally had larger estimated clonotype richness than memory subsets. Sampling was limited to blood, and TCR repertoires in tissue likely differ from TCR repertoires in blood. Based on pairwise subsampling, the degree of clonotype sharing among donors was expected to be affected by sequencing depth. Clonotypes shared by all four sorted-subset donors showed higher generation probabilities than non-shared clonotypes.

Here the chain combines TRBV11-2 and TRBJ2-1; TRBD2 matches 16 bases in the middle. Sequenced input: naive CD4+ T cells sorted from blood. Sample cell subset or site, as interpreted from the label and publication: CD45RA+ positively selected. This receptor was taken from a man in his late teens or twenties in good health. The CDR3 here reads CASSFSGTSGGGSYNEQFF. DNA sequence: TGTGCCAGCAGCTTCTCCGGGACTAGCGGGGGGGGATCCTACAATGAGCAGTTCTTC.